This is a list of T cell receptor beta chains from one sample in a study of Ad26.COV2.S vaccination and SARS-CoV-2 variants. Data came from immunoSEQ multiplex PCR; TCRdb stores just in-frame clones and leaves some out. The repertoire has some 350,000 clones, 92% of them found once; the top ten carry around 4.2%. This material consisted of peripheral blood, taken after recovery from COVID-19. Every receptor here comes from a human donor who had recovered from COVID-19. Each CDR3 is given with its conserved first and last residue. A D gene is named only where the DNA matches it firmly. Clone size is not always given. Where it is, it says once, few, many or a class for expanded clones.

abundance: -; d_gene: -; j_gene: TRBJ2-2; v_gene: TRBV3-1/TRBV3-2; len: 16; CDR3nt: TGTGCCAGCAGCCAAGATTACGGTAAGGACACCGGGGAGCTGTTTTTT; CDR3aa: CASSQDYGKDTGELFF
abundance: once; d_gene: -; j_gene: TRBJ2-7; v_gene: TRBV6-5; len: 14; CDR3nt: TGTGCCAGCAGTTACAATGCGGTGTACGGCAAGCAGTACTTC; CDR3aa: CASSYNAVYGKQYF
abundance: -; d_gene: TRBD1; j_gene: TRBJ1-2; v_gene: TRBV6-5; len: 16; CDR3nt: TGTGCCAGCAGTTGGATTCCGGGACAGGGGGCGGGGGGCTACACCTTC; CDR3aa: CASSWIPGQGAGGYTF
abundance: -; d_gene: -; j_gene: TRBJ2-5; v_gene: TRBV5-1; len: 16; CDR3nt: TGCGCCAGCAGCTTGATGGGGGAGCCGGCACAAGAGACCCAGTACTTC; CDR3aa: CASSLMGEPAQETQYF
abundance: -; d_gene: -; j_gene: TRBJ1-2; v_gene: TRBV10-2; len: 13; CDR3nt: TGCGCCAGCAGTGAGCTACCACCAGGTAGCTACACCTTC; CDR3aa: CASSELPPGSYTF
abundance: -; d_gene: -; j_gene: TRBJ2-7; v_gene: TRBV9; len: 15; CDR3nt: TGTGCCAGCAGCCCAGGCGACAGTGGGTCCTACGAGCAGTACTTC; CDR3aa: CASSPGDSGSYEQYF
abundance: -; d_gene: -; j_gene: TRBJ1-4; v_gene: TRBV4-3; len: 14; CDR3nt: TGCGCCAGCAGCCAAGACACAGCTTTCGAAAAACTGTTTTTT; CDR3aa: CASSQDTAFEKLFF
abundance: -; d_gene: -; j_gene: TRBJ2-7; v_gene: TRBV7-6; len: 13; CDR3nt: TGTGCCAGCAGCTTATCGTCAGGGTACGAGCAGTACTTC; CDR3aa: CASSLSSGYEQYF
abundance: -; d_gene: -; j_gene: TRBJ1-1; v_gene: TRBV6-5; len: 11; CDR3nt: TGTGCCAGCAATCTCTTATTGGAAGCTTTCTTT; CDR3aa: CASNLLLEAFF
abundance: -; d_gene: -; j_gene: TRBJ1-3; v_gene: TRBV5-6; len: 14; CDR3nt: TGTGCCAGCAGCTCCCCGAACTCCGGAAACACCATATATTTT; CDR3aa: CASSSPNSGNTIYF
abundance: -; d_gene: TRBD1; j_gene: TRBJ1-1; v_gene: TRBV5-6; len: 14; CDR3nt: TGTGCCAGCAGCATACAGGGGGCCGCCACTGAAGCTTTCTTT; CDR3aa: CASSIQGAATEAFF
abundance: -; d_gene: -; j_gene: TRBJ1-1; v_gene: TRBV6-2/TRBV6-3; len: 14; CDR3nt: TGTGCCAGCAGTTACAGTAGGATGAACACTGAAGCTTTCTTT; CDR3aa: CASSYSRMNTEAFF
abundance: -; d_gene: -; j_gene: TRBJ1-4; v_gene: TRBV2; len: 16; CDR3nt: TGTGCCAGCAGTGAAGCCTTGGGGGCGCTTAATGAAAAACTGTTTTTT; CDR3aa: CASSEALGALNEKLFF
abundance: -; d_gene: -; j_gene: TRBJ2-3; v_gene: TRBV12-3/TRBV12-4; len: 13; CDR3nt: TGTGCCAGCAGAGCGTCCGGCACAGATACGCAGTATTTT; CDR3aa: CASRASGTDTQYF
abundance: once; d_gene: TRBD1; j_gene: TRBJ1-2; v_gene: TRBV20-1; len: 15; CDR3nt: TGCAGTGCTAGTGTACAGGGGGTGAATAACTATGGCTACACCTTC; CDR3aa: CSASVQGVNNYGYTF
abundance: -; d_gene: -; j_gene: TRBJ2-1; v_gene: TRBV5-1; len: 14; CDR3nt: TGCGCCAGCAGCCCTCGCCCCGACTACAATGAGCAGTTCTTC; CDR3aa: CASSPRPDYNEQFF
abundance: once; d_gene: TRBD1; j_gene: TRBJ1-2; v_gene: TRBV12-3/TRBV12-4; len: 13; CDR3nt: TGTGCCAGCAGTCTACAGGGGGGGTATGGCTACACCTTC; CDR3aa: CASSLQGGYGYTF
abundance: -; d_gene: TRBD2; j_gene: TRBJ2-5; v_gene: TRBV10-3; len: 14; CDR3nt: TGTGCCATCAGTGATGTGGGGGGGGTGGAGACCCAGTACTTC; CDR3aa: CAISDVGGVETQYF
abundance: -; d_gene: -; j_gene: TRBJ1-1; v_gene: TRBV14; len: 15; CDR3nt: TGTGCCAGCAGCCATCAAAGGGGCTGGAACACTGAAGCTTTCTTT; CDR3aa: CASSHQRGWNTEAFF
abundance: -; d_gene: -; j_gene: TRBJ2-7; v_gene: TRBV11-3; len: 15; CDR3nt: TGTGCCAGCAGCTTAGCCGGGGGAGGGGGATACGAGCAGTACTTC; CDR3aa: CASSLAGGGGYEQYF
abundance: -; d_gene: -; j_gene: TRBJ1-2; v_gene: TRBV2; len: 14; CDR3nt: TGTGCCAGCAGTAATCTTATGGGCGGCTATGGCTACACCTTC; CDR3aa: CASSNLMGGYGYTF